Listed below are T cell receptor beta chains from one sample, sequenced in a study of cytotoxic CD8 clonotypes in ibrutinib-treated CLL. TCRdb keeps only in-frame clones here, not all; method: immunoSEQ multiplex PCR. The table has 150,000 to 250,000 clones, approximately 68% seen once. Sample: PBMCs, taken after 24 months of ibrutinib treatment. The receptor set was obtained from a human donor with chronic lymphocytic leukemia. Each CDR3 is given with its conserved first and last residue. Each record gives: clone size, J gene, D gene, V gene, CDR3 length, CDR3 DNA, CDR3 protein. The D gene is left open where the match is weak. Not every row has a clone size; where given, it reads once, few, many or a size class.

clone_size: -; j_call: TRBJ2-1; d_call: TRBD2; v_call: TRBV18; cdr3_length: 14; cdr3_nt: TGTGCCAGCACCCTAGCGGGAGGTGGTAATGAGCAGTTCTTC; cdr3_aa: CASTLAGGGNEQFF
clone_size: once; j_call: TRBJ2-2; d_call: -; v_call: TRBV30; cdr3_length: 13; cdr3_nt: TGTGCCTGGGGGGGTAGACGCACCGGGGAGCTGTTTTTT; cdr3_aa: CAWGGRRTGELFF
clone_size: once; j_call: TRBJ2-5; d_call: TRBD2; v_call: TRBV27; cdr3_length: 18; cdr3_nt: TGTGCCAGCAGTTTATCCCTAGGTTCTAGCGGGAGAAGGGAGACCCAGTACTTC; cdr3_aa: CASSLSLGSSGRRETQYF
clone_size: few; j_call: TRBJ2-7; d_call: -; v_call: TRBV18; cdr3_length: 15; cdr3_nt: TGTGCCAGCTCACCAAGCTATCAGGGCATGGCCGAGCAGTACTTC; cdr3_aa: CASSPSYQGMAEQYF
clone_size: few; j_call: TRBJ2-2; d_call: -; v_call: TRBV7-2; cdr3_length: 15; cdr3_nt: TGTGCCAGCAGCTTAGTTGGCGGGAAACCCGGGGAGCTGTTTTTT; cdr3_aa: CASSLVGGKPGELFF
clone_size: -; j_call: TRBJ2-1; d_call: -; v_call: TRBV11-2; cdr3_length: 16; cdr3_nt: TGTGCCAGCAGCTTAAACTTACTTAGCTCCTACAATGAGCAGTTCTTC; cdr3_aa: CASSLNLLSSYNEQFF
clone_size: -; j_call: TRBJ2-2; d_call: -; v_call: TRBV15; cdr3_length: 14; cdr3_nt: TGTGCCACCAGCACAACAGGGAACACCGGGGAGCTGTTTTTT; cdr3_aa: CATSTTGNTGELFF
clone_size: -; j_call: TRBJ1-5; d_call: -; v_call: TRBV7-8; cdr3_length: 12; cdr3_nt: TGTGCCAGCAGCTTAGCTAATCAGCCCCAGCATTTT; cdr3_aa: CASSLANQPQHF
clone_size: -; j_call: TRBJ1-5; d_call: -; v_call: TRBV14; cdr3_length: 13; cdr3_nt: TGTGCCAGCAGCCCAGCCCGGGGAGGACGGCAGCATTTT; cdr3_aa: CASSPARGGRQHF
clone_size: -; j_call: TRBJ1-1; d_call: -; v_call: TRBV7-9; cdr3_length: 12; cdr3_nt: TGTGCCAGTGATCGGGCGGGGACTGAAGCTTTCTTT; cdr3_aa: CASDRAGTEAFF
clone_size: -; j_call: TRBJ2-5; d_call: -; v_call: TRBV7-3; cdr3_length: 15; cdr3_nt: TGTGCCAGCAGCTTTTCCGGTAACAGACAAGAGACCCAGTACTTC; cdr3_aa: CASSFSGNRQETQYF
clone_size: -; j_call: TRBJ2-1; d_call: -; v_call: TRBV7-6; cdr3_length: 12; cdr3_nt: TGTGCCAGCAGCCGTAGATACAATGAGCAGTTCTTC; cdr3_aa: CASSRRYNEQFF
clone_size: -; j_call: TRBJ1-1; d_call: -; v_call: TRBV5-1; cdr3_length: 12; cdr3_nt: TGCGCCAGCAATAGTTTTTCTGGGCGGGCCTTCTTT; cdr3_aa: CASNSFSGRAFF
clone_size: -; j_call: TRBJ1-3; d_call: TRBD1; v_call: TRBV19; cdr3_length: 15; cdr3_nt: TGTGCCAGTAGTGCGACAGGGGACAATGGAAACACCATATATTTT; cdr3_aa: CASSATGDNGNTIYF
clone_size: few; j_call: TRBJ1-2; d_call: -; v_call: TRBV10-1; cdr3_length: 13; cdr3_nt: TGCGCCAGCAGTGAGTCATTGGACTATGGCTACACCTTC; cdr3_aa: CASSESLDYGYTF
clone_size: few; j_call: TRBJ1-3; d_call: -; v_call: TRBV30; cdr3_length: 14; cdr3_nt: TGTGCCTGGAGTGTGGGATTCAGGGGTGGCACCATATATTTT; cdr3_aa: CAWSVGFRGGTIYF
clone_size: -; j_call: TRBJ1-1; d_call: TRBD1; v_call: TRBV9; cdr3_length: 16; cdr3_nt: TGTGCCAGCAGCCTCCCCCGGGACAGCCAGAACACTGAAGCTTTCTTT; cdr3_aa: CASSLPRDSQNTEAFF
clone_size: -; j_call: TRBJ1-5; d_call: -; v_call: TRBV7-2; cdr3_length: 15; cdr3_nt: TGTGCCAGCAGCTTGGGGGGACGAAGCAATCAGCCCCAGCATTTT; cdr3_aa: CASSLGGRSNQPQHF
clone_size: -; j_call: TRBJ2-7; d_call: TRBD2; v_call: TRBV30; cdr3_length: 13; cdr3_nt: TGTGCCTGGAGGGATGGCGGGGGCTACGAGCAGTACTTC; cdr3_aa: CAWRDGGGYEQYF
clone_size: -; j_call: TRBJ2-1; d_call: -; v_call: TRBV25-1; cdr3_length: 17; cdr3_nt: TGTGCCAGCAGTGAATGGCTTGGGGCAGGGCTGGACAATGAGCAGTTCTTC; cdr3_aa: CASSEWLGAGLDNEQFF
clone_size: -; j_call: TRBJ2-1; d_call: TRBD2; v_call: TRBV4-3; cdr3_length: 16; cdr3_nt: TGCGCCAGCAGCCAAGACTCGACTAGCGGAGCCAATGAGCAGTTCTTC; cdr3_aa: CASSQDSTSGANEQFF
clone_size: -; j_call: TRBJ2-3; d_call: TRBD1; v_call: TRBV7-8; cdr3_length: 17; cdr3_nt: TGTGCCAGCAGCTTAGGGACAGGGGGGGTGGTAGCAGATACGCAGTATTTT; cdr3_aa: CASSLGTGGVVADTQYF
clone_size: -; j_call: TRBJ1-4; d_call: -; v_call: TRBV19; cdr3_length: 14; cdr3_nt: TGTGCCAGTAGTATCGGCCGATCTAATGAAAAACTGTTTTTT; cdr3_aa: CASSIGRSNEKLFF
clone_size: -; j_call: TRBJ1-1; d_call: TRBD1; v_call: TRBV7-8; cdr3_length: 17; cdr3_nt: TGTGCCAGCAGCGGTTACCATAGGGACAGACGAAACACTGAAGCTTTCTTT; cdr3_aa: CASSGYHRDRRNTEAFF